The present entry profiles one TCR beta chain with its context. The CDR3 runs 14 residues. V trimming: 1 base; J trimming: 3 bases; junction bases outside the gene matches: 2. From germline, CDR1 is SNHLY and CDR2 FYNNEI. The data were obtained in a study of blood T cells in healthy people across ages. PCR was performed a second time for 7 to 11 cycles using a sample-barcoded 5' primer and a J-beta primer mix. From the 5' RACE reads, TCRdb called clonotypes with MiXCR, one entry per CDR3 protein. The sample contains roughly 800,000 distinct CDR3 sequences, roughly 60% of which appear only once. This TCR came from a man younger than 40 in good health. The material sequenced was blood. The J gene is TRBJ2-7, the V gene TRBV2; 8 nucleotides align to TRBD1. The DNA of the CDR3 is TGTGCCAGCAGTGAAGTAGGACAGGGCTACGAGCAGTACTTC. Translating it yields CASSEVGQGYEQYF.